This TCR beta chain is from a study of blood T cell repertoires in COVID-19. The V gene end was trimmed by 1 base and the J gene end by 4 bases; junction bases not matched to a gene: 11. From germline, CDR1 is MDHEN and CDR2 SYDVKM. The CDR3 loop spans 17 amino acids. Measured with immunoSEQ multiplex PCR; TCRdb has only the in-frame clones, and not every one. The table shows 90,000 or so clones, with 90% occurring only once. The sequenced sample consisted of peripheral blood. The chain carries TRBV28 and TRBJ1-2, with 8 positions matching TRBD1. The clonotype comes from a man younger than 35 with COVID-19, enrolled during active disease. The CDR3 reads CASSLLALRTGSYGYTF. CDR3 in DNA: TGTGCCAGCAGTTTATTGGCGCTCCGGACAGGGTCCTATGGCTACACCTTC.